Each of the 10 T cell receptor beta chains below was sequenced from the same sample in a study of T cell changes during pregnancy in multiple sclerosis. The method was immunoSEQ multiplex PCR; TCRdb's version includes in-frame clones alone and lacks a portion of them. The sample lists 90,000 to 120,000 clones, more than 80% seen once, with approximately 1.2% in the top ten. Here the sequenced sample was peripheral blood, taken in the second trimester of pregnancy. The receptors shown here come from a female donor with multiple sclerosis, enrolled in a pregnancy study.

The chain uses TRBV6-5 and TRBJ2-5; TRBD1 matches at 7 bases. This CDR3 has 14 amino acids. Per the germline V gene, CDR1 is MNHEY and CDR2 is SVGAGI. V gave up 6 bases and J gave up 7 bases; unmatched junction bases: 11. The CDR3 DNA reads as TGTGCCAGCAGCCCCGACAGGGTTTCCCGGACCCAGTACTTC. It encodes CASSPDRVSRTQYF.

V and J are TRBV18 and TRBJ1-4; possibly TRBD1 for D (5 bases). The CDR3 has 15 residues. Germline loops: CDR1 KGHSH, CDR2 LQKENI. Trimming shortened V by 2 bases and J by 4 bases, and 11 bases separated the two germline ends. CDR3 residues: CASSPSGGINEKLFF. Written as DNA, the CDR3 is TGTGCCAGCTCACCAAGTGGGGGGATTAATGAAAAACTGTTTTTT.

This rearrangement joins TRBV6-1 to TRBJ2-5; D is perhaps TRBD2 (6 bases). This CDR3 is built from 15 residues. The germline V gene has CDR1 MNHNS and CDR2 SASEGT. V lost 0 bases, J lost 4 bases, and 12 bases lay in between. The CDR3 DNA is TGTGCCAGCAGTGAAGCATCTGGACTATCAGAGACCCAGTACTTC. It encodes CASSEASGLSETQYF.

This chain links TRBV7-8 with TRBJ1-1, with D unclear. Trimming cost V 0 bases and J 1 base, with 9 bases left between them. CDR3 size: 15 residues. Germline CDR1 and CDR2: SGHVS and FQNEAQ. DNA of the CDR3: TGTGCCAGCAGCTTAGCCAGACACTCGAACACTGAAGCTTTCTTT. Protein sequence: CASSLARHSNTEAFF.

This sequence joins TRBV7-3 and TRBJ2-1, with 9 bases that match TRBD2. V dropped 5 bases and J dropped 8; count of bases not matched to a gene: 10. CDR3 length: 15 amino acids. CDR1 and CDR2 (germline): SGHTA, FQGTGA. The CDR3 DNA follows: TGTGCCAGCAGCGTTACTAGCGGGTCCTCGGATGAGCAGTTCTTC. This gives the protein CASSVTSGSSDEQFF. Filled out from reference TRBV7-3 and TRBJ2-1, the complete variable domain reads GAGVSQTPSNKVTEKGKYVELRCDPISGHTALYWYRQSLGQGPEFLIYFQGTGAADDSGLPNDRFFAVRPEGSVSTLKIQRTERGDSAVYLCASSVTSGSSDEQFFGPGTRLTVL.

This chain uses TRBV30 with TRBJ1-4; D call uncertain. The CDR3 is 15 residues long. V dropped 2 bases and J dropped 8 bases, with 18 bases sitting between them. Germline V gene data show CDR1 as GTSNPN and CDR2 as SVGIG (reference sequence). DNA of the CDR3: TGTGCCTGGAGTTCCCCGGGGTTTATAGAGGAAAAACTGTTTTTT. It translates to CAWSSPGFIEEKLFF.

This chain links TRBV2 with TRBJ1-1, with D possibly being TRBD1 (5 bases). Per the germline V gene, CDR1 is SNHLY and CDR2 is FYNNEI. Trimming left V 2 bases short and J 11 bases short, with 12 bases between. The length of the CDR3 is 12 residues. The CDR3 protein is CASSELGRRAFF. The CDR3 bases are TGTGCCAGCAGTGAATTGGGGCGGCGGGCTTTCTTT.

The V call is TRBV6-5, the J call TRBJ1-1, with D possibly being TRBD1 (6 bases). In germline, CDR1 is MNHEY, CDR2 SVGAGI. This CDR3 comprises 13 residues. V was trimmed by 4 bases and J by 3 bases, leaving 9 bases between them. CDR3 amino acids: CASSFGGHTEAFF. CDR3 in DNA: TGTGCCAGCAGTTTCGGGGGGCACACTGAAGCTTTCTTT.

The chain combines TRBV30 with TRBJ1-6, with D possibly TRBD1 on 6 matching bases. Trimming cost V 4 bases and J 9 bases, with 22 bases left between them. The CDR3 totals 16 residues. Germline CDR1 GTSNPN, CDR2 SVGIG (reference sequence). This chain's CDR3 is CAWKKGTLGGFSPLHF. The CDR3 DNA is TGTGCCTGGAAAAAAGGGACGTTAGGGGGATTTTCACCCCTCCACTTT. Based on the CDR3 plus reference TRBV30 and TRBJ1-6, the full variable domain is SQTIHQWPATLVQPVGSPLSLECTVEGTSNPNLYWYRQAAGRGLQLLFYSVGIGQISSEVPQNLSASRPQDRQFILSSKKLLLSDSGFYLCAWKKGTLGGFSPLHFGNGTRLTVT.

The chain recombines TRBV2 with TRBJ1-2; no clear D gene. Trimming removed 6 bases from V and 7 bases from J, with 15 bases in between. This CDR3 spans 13 amino acids. Germline lookup yields CDR1 SNHLY and CDR2 FYNNEI. CDR3 DNA: TGTGCCAGCAGAACGAGAGAGGGCGGTGGCTACACCTTC. Encoded protein: CASRTREGGGYTF.